Below are 26 T cell receptor beta chains sequenced from a single sample in a study of CD8+ T cells in alopecia areata. Sequencing relied on a cDNA template that was reverse transcribed from extracted RNA. Repertoires were generated with immunoSEQ multiplex PCR, while TCRdb's copy carries only in-frame clones and drops some. Of roughly 170,000 clones in the sample, roughly 62% were seen once. Treatment meaning: oral pan-JAK inhibitor, 5-10 mg twice daily. Source: CD8+ T cells sorted from blood, taken at week 24, from a patient treated with tofacitinib. All receptors derive from a human donor with alopecia areata.

This clone was recorded a few times. V and J are TRBV7-3 and TRBJ2-5; 10 bases line up with TRBD2. The CDR3 length is 15 residues. CDR1 is SGHTA, CDR2 FQGTGA, per germline. Trimming at V came to 2 bases and at J to 4 bases, leaving 4 bases not matched to a gene. The CDR3 sequence is CASSLLAGARETQYF. The CDR3 nucleotides are TGTGCCAGCAGCTTACTAGCGGGGGCGAGAGAGACCCAGTACTTC.

J is TRBJ2-1 and V is TRBV5-4; D is ambiguous. The V end lost 4 bases, the J end lost 5 bases, and 10 bases lay between the germline ends. The CDR3 has 13 amino acids. From germline, CDR1 is SGHNT and CDR2 YYREEE (reference sequence). This chain's CDR3 is CASSPRAHNEQFF. CDR3 nucleotide sequence: TGTGCCAGCAGCCCCCGGGCCCACAATGAGCAGTTCTTC. The full variable domain, its missing parts supplied by reference TRBV5-4 and TRBJ2-1, is ETGVTQSPTHLIKTRGQQVTLRCSSQSGHNTVSWYQQALGQGPQFIFQYYREEENGRGNFPPRFSGLQFPNYSSELNVNALELDDSALYLCASSPRAHNEQFFGPGTRLTVL.

J is TRBJ2-2 and V is TRBV5-6; D may be TRBD2 (5 bases). The CDR3 spans 12 residues. Germline V gene sequence: CDR1 SGHDT, CDR2 YYEEEE. Deletions cut 7 bases from V and 7 bases from J, with 11 bases between. This chain's CDR3 is CASVGVFGELFF. CDR3 coding DNA: TGTGCCAGCGTCGGGGTTTTCGGGGAGCTGTTTTTT.

V is TRBV9 and J is TRBJ1-2; 10 positions match TRBD1. This CDR3 spans 18 amino acids. V was pared by 4 bases and J by 5 bases, with 17 bases of the junction left unmatched. The germline gives CDR1 SGDLS, CDR2 YYNGEE. The CDR3: CASSPNIGGQGRDYGYTF. The CDR3 bases are TGTGCCAGCAGCCCGAACATAGGGGGACAGGGGAGGGATTATGGCTACACCTTC.

The CDR3 reads CASSLEFRGDEQFF. The DNA of the CDR3 is TGTGCCAGCAGCTTAGAGTTCAGGGGCGATGAGCAGTTCTTC. The V call is TRBV13, the J call TRBJ2-1; D is perhaps TRBD1 (6 bases). Germline assignment: CDR1 PRHDT and CDR2 FYEKMQ (reference sequence). With 1 base removed from V and 8 bases from J, the gap between germline ends came to 12 bases. The CDR3 length is 14 residues.

This chain connects TRBV5-6 to TRBJ2-7; D possibly corresponds to TRBD1 (6 bases). CDR3 length: 14 residues. The germline V gene encodes CDR1 SGHDT and CDR2 YYEEEE. Deletions cut 4 bases from V and 0 bases from J, with 11 bases between. The CDR3 loop is CASSQGGSSYEQYF. In nucleotides, the CDR3 is TGTGCCAGCAGCCAAGGGGGTAGCTCCTACGAGCAGTACTTC.

The V gene is TRBV30, the J gene TRBJ1-2; D unresolved. Deletions cut 1 base from V and 8 bases from J, with 14 bases between. The length of the CDR3 is 13 residues. Germline CDR1 reads GTSNPN; CDR2 reads SVGIG (reference sequence). The CDR3 spells CAWSGGGLRGYTF. DNA of the CDR3: TGTGCCTGGAGTGGGGGAGGACTTCGGGGCTACACCTTC.

The chain joins TRBV5-5 to TRBJ2-3; 7 bases match TRBD2. The germline CDR1 and CDR2 sequences are SGHKS and YYEKEE (reference sequence). This CDR3 has 14 amino acids. The V and J ends lost 4 bases and 3 bases, in that order; junction bases with no gene match: 5. CDR3 nucleotide sequence: TGTGCCAGCAGCCTCGGCGGGGGTACAGATACGCAGTATTTT. Amino acid sequence: CASSLGGGTDTQYF.

This clone came up once. The chain employs TRBV6-5 and TRBJ2-3; 11 bases align to TRBD1. CDR1 is MNHEY and CDR2 is SVGAGI in the germline V gene. The CDR3 consists of 15 residues. V lost 5 bases and J lost 5; bases outside the gene matches: 6. This CDR3 is CASSPGQGAKDTQYF. CDR3 nucleotide sequence: TGTGCCAGCAGTCCCGGACAGGGGGCCAAAGATACGCAGTATTTT.

This chain links TRBV2 with TRBJ1-2; D call uncertain. The V gene lost 8 bases and the J gene lost 5 bases, with 12 bases spanning the gap. The CDR3 has 12 residues. CDR1 and CDR2 (germline): SNHLY, FYNNEI. The CDR3, as DNA: TGTGCCAGCGATTATAGACCGTATGGCTACACCTTC. Its protein is CASDYRPYGYTF.

Of note for this clone: One end of the junction varies from germline; a read error may be responsible. The chain carries TRBV12-5 and TRBJ2-7; D may be TRBD2 (5 bases). The CDR3 sequence is 11 residues long. From germline, CDR1 is LGHNT and CDR2 FRNRAP. CDR3 bases: TGTGCTAGTGGTTTGACCGGGAAGAGGAACTTC. Protein product: CASGLTGKRNF.

The chain couples TRBV10-3 to TRBJ2-1, with D perhaps TRBD1 (6 bases). This CDR3 spans 15 amino acids. Trimming removed 5 bases from V and 2 bases from J, with 13 bases in between. Germline CDR1 and CDR2: ENHRY and SYGVKD. CDR3 sequence: CAISRTDSTYNEQFF. CDR3 DNA sequence: TGTGCCATCAGTAGGACAGACTCCACCTACAATGAGCAGTTCTTC.

This clone has just a few counts. The chain has TRBV15 and TRBJ1-5, with TRBD1 matching over 8 bases. The ends lost 5 bases at V and 2 bases at J; junction bases unmatched: 14. Germline values: CDR1 LNHNV, CDR2 YYDKDF (reference sequence). This CDR3 region has 18 residues. The DNA for the CDR3 is TGTGCCACCAGCCCGACAGGGGAGTTATTCGGTGGCAATCAGCCCCAGCATTTT. The encoded protein is CATSPTGELFGGNQPQHF.

The chain combines TRBV27 with TRBJ2-7, with 8 bases fitting TRBD1. The CDR3 is 12 amino acids. V shed 8 bases and J 5 bases; nucleotides not matched to a gene: 5. CDR1 and CDR2 (germline): MNHEY, SMNVEV (reference sequence). The CDR3 sequence is CASSGGRHEQYF. CDR3 DNA: TGTGCCAGCTCAGGGGGCAGACACGAGCAGTACTTC.

The V and J genes are TRBV30 and TRBJ1-1; the D is unclear. The CDR3 length is 11 residues. V lost 3 bases, J lost 6 bases, and 8 bases lay in between. In germline, CDR1 is GTSNPN, CDR2 SVGIG (reference sequence). As DNA, the CDR3 is TGTGCCTGGAGCCGAAGGGCTGAAGCTTTCTTT. It is translated as CAWSRRAEAFF.

The chain combines TRBV30 with TRBJ2-7, with D possibly called TRBD1 or TRBD2 (5 bases each). The CDR3 spans 10 residues. CDR1 is GTSNPN and CDR2 is SVGIG in the germline V gene (reference sequence). The V end lost 1 base, the J end lost 8 bases, and 6 bases lay between the germline ends. CDR3 nucleotide sequence: TGTGCCTGGAGTGGGGGACAGCAGTACTTC. Protein product: CAWSGGQQYF.

In its sample, this clone was seen a few times. The chain has TRBV4-1 and TRBJ1-2; unclear D gene. CDR1 is MGHRA, CDR2 YSYEKL, per germline. The CDR3 has 16 amino acids. The V and J ends lost 0 bases and 4 bases respectively, with 15 bases between them. Here the CDR3 reads CASSQESEGTLYGYTF. CDR3 sequence (DNA): TGCGCCAGCAGCCAAGAGTCCGAAGGCACCCTCTATGGCTACACCTTC.

V is TRBV10-2 and J is TRBJ2-6; 8 bases align to TRBD2. Germline CDR1 WSHSY, CDR2 SAAADI. V shed 4 bases, J shed 0 bases, and the junction held 2 bases outside the gene matches. The CDR3 loop spans 16 amino acids. CDR3 sequence reads: CASSVGGGSGANVLTF. In DNA, the CDR3 is TGCGCCAGCAGTGTCGGGGGGGGCTCTGGGGCCAACGTCCTGACTTTC.

The rearrangement uses TRBV4-1 and TRBJ1-2; D is perhaps TRBD1 (5 bases). Germline V gene data show CDR1 as MGHRA and CDR2 as YSYEKL. The CDR3 is 15 amino acids. Trimming pared 1 base from V and 0 bases from J, leaving 9 bases between. Here the CDR3 reads CASSQVHRPNYGYTF. CDR3 nucleotide sequence: TGCGCCAGCAGCCAAGTTCACAGGCCTAACTATGGCTACACCTTC.

The rearrangement joins TRBV13 to TRBJ2-1, with D perhaps TRBD1 (6 bases). Germline-derived CDR1 and CDR2 are PRHDT and FYEKMQ (reference sequence). This CDR3 contains 13 residues. With 5 bases removed from V and 9 bases from J, the gap between germline ends came to 14 bases. CDR3 DNA: TGTGCCAGCAGCGGGGGCCCGGAGGTTGAGCAGTTCTTC. This gives the protein CASSGGPEVEQFF.

This chain links TRBV29-1 with TRBJ1-4, with a tentative D call TRBD1 (6 bases). Trimming cost V 5 bases and J 0 bases, with 10 bases left between them. The germline V gene has CDR1 SQVTM and CDR2 ANQGSEA. The CDR3 runs to 14 residues. CDR3 in amino acids: CSVTDSSTNEKLFF. CDR3 DNA sequence: TGCAGCGTTACGGACAGTTCAACTAATGAAAAACTGTTTTTT.

V gene TRBV11-2 combines with J gene TRBJ2-7; D remains unclear. V was cut by 1 base and J by 1 base, with 5 bases left in between. The CDR3 covers 13 residues. CDR1 is SGHAT and CDR2 is FQNNGV in the germline V gene. Written as DNA, the CDR3 is TGTGCCAGCAGCTTAGCTGAATCCTACGAGCAGTACTTC. Translating gives CASSLAESYEQYF.

J is TRBJ2-7 and V is TRBV7-9; D is uncertain. CDR1 is SEHNR, CDR2 FQNEAQ, per germline (reference sequence). V was pared by 1 base and J by 5 bases, with 9 bases between. This CDR3 is 13 amino acids long. CDR3 nucleotides: TGTGCCAGCAGCTTAGGTCGGCAGAACGAGCAGTACTTC. Amino acid sequence: CASSLGRQNEQYF.

This clone was recorded a few times. The CDR3 coding sequence is TGCAGCGCGCAGGGGTATAGCTACACCTTC. Residues: CSAQGYSYTF. The chain has TRBV29-1 and TRBJ1-2, with a weak D call TRBD1 (6 bases). Germline V gene sequence: CDR1 SQVTM, CDR2 ANQGSEA. Trimming removed 7 bases at V and 9 bases at J, with 12 bases between. The CDR3 extends over 10 amino acids.

J is TRBJ2-5 and V is TRBV5-6; D gene ambiguous. The CDR3 totals 15 residues. The V and J ends lost 4 bases and 2 bases respectively, with 15 bases between them. The germline gives CDR1 SGHDT, CDR2 YYEEEE. The CDR3 bases are TGTGCCAGCAGCCGAGGCGGTGAAGATCAAGAGACCCAGTACTTC. Translated: CASSRGGEDQETQYF.

V is TRBV30 and J is TRBJ1-1; tentative D call: TRBD1 (5 bases). The CDR3 runs 14 residues. The ends were cut back, 5 bases at V and 7 bases at J, with 20 bases in the middle. Germline CDR1 is GTSNPN and CDR2 is SVGIG (reference sequence). The CDR3 spells CAWERDGRRGEAFF. CDR3 sequence (DNA): TGTGCCTGGGAAAGGGACGGACGACGGGGTGAAGCTTTCTTT.